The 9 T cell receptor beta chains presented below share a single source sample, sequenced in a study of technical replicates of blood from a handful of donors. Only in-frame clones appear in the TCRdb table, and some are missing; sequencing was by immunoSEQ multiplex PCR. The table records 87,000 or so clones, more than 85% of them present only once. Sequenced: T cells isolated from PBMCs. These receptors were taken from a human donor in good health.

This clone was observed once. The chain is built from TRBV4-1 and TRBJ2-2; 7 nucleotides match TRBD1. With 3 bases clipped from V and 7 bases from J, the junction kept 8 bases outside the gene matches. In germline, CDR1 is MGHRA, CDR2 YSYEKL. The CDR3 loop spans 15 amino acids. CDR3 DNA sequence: TGCGCCAGCAGCCATGAGACAGGGTCAATCGGGGAGCTGTTTTTT. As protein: CASSHETGSIGELFF.

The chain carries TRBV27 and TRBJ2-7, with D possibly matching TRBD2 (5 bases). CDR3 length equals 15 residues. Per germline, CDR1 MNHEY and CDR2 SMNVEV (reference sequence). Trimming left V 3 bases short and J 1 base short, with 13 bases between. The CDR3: CASSFSPSRSYEQYF. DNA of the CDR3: TGTGCCAGCAGTTTCTCGCCTAGCCGTTCCTACGAGCAGTACTTC.

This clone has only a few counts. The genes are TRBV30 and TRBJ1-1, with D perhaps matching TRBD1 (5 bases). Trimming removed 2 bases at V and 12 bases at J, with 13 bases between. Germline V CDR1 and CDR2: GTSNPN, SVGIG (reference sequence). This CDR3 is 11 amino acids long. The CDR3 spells CAWSPGSGTFF. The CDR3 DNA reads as TGTGCCTGGAGTCCAGGGTCAGGAACTTTCTTT.

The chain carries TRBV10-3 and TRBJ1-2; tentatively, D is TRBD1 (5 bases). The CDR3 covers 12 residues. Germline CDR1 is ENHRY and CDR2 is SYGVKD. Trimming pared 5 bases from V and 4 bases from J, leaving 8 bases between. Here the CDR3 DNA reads TGTGCCATCAGTCCCGACAGCTATGGCTACACCTTC. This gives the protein CAISPDSYGYTF.

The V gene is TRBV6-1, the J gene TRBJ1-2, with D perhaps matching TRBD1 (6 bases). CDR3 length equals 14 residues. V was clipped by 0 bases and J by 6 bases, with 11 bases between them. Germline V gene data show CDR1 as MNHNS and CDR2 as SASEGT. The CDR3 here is CASSEAGTNNGYTF. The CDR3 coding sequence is TGTGCCAGCAGTGAAGCCGGGACAAATAATGGCTACACCTTC.

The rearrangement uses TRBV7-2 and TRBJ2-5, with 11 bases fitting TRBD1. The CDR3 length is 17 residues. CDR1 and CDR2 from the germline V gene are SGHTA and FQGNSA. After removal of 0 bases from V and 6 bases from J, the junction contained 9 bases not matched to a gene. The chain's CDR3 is CASSLAYGTGGFKTQYF. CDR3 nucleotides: TGTGCCAGCAGCTTAGCATACGGGACAGGGGGGTTTAAGACCCAGTACTTC.

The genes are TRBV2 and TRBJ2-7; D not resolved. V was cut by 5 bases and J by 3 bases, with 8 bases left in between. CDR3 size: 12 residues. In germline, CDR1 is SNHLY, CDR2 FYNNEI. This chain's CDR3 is CASSPTYYEQYF. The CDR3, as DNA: TGTGCCAGCAGTCCCACCTACTACGAGCAGTACTTC.

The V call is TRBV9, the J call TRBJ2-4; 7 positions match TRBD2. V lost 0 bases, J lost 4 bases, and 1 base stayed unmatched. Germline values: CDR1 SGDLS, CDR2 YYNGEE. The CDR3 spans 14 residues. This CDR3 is CASSVGLAKNIQYF. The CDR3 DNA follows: TGTGCCAGCAGCGTAGGACTAGCTAAAAACATTCAGTACTTC.

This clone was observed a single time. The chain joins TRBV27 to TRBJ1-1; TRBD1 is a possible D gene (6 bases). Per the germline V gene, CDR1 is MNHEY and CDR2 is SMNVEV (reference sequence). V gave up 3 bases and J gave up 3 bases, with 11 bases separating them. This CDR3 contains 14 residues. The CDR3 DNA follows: TGTGCCAGCAGTTTTTTGGGGGCGGACACTGAAGCTTTCTTT. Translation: CASSFLGADTEAFF.